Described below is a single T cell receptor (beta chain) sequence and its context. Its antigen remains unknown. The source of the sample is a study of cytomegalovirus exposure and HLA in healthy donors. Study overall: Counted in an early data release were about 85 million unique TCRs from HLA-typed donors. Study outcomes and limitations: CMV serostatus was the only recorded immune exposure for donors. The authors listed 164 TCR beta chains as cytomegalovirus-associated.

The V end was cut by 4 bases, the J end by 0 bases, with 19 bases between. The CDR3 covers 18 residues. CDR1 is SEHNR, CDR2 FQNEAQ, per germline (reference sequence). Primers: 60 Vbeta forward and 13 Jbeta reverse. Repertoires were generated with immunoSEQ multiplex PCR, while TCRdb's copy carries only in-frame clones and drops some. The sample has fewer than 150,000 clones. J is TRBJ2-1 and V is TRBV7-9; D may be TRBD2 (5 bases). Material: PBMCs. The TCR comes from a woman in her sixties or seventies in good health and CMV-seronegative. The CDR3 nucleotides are TGTGCCAGCAGCTCAGGAGCTCTCGGGATGAGCTCCTACAATGAGCAGTTCTTC. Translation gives CASSSGALGMSSYNEQFF.